This entry is about one TCR beta chain. Its antigen remains unidentified. The entry originates in a study of blood T cells in healthy people across ages. Findings and caveats of the study: Across the age range, TCR beta diversity per million T cells fell in a roughly linear way. Diversity figures based on one million T cells were deemed too low. It was found that TCR beta diversity correlated strongly with the percentage of naive T cells.

The authors ran a second PCR of about 7 to 12 cycles using a sample-barcoded 5' primer and a J-beta primer mix. A 12-random-nucleotide template-switch adaptor tagged each cDNA molecule. TCRdb re-called the 5' RACE reads with MiXCR, one entry per CDR3 protein. This table has approximately 790,000 distinct CDR3 sequences, 55% to 65% appearing once. The CDR3 is 14 amino acids. Germline V gives CDR1 DFQATT, CDR2 SNEGSKA (reference sequence). Trimming left V 3 bases short and J 2 bases short, with 12 bases between. The receptor was isolated from a man aged 25-40 years in good health. Sequenced input: blood. The rearrangement uses TRBV20-1 and TRBJ2-3; D perhaps matches TRBD2 (6 bases). CDR3 sequence (DNA): TGCAGTGCTAGTCGGGGCGGGGACACAGATACGCAGTATTTT. As protein: CSASRGGDTDTQYF.